These 17 T cell receptor beta chains were all obtained from the same sample, sequenced in a study of metastatic and nonmetastatic thyroid tumors. There were no patients who had received any treatment before thyroid surgery. TCRdb reanalyzed the PCR reads via MiXCR. The sample lists about 35,000 clones, 15% to 20% occurring once. The specimen sequenced was blood. The source is a male donor with papillary thyroid cancer or a benign thyroid nodule (not recorded which). Some clones in this sample may be carry-over from other donors' samples.

In this sample, this clone turned up many times. The rearrangement uses TRBV24-1 and TRBJ2-1; perhaps D is TRBD1 or TRBD2 (5 bases each). The length of the CDR3 is 18 residues. V lost 3 bases and J 6 bases, leaving 23 bases between the germline ends. From germline, CDR1 is KGHDR and CDR2 SFDVKD. CDR3 nucleotide sequence: TGTGCCACCAGTGATGAATGGGCAGGGCCGGACTCTAGCAATGAGCAGTTCTTC. Its protein is CATSDEWAGPDSSNEQFF.

Ten or more counts support this clone. Here the CDR3 reads CAWRRGNYDEQYF. The CDR3 DNA sequence: TGTGCCTGGAGACGGGGGAATTACGACGAGCAGTACTTC. The chain uses TRBV30 and TRBJ2-7, with a weak D call TRBD2 (6 bases). This CDR3 has 13 residues. The V end lost 3 bases, the J end lost 5 bases, and 14 bases lay between the germline ends. Germline CDR1 is GTSNPN and CDR2 is SVGIG (reference sequence).

In its sample, this clone was seen many times. The genes are TRBV9 and TRBJ2-5; 11 nucleotides align to TRBD1. This CDR3 is built from 15 residues. The ends lost 3 bases at V and 5 bases at J; junction bases unmatched: 6. Germline CDR1 is SGDLS and CDR2 is YYNGEE. The CDR3 DNA reads TGTGCCAGCAGCGACCGGACAGGGGGCTTGGAGACCCAGTACTTC. It yields the protein CASSDRTGGLETQYF.

The V and J genes are TRBV2 and TRBJ2-1; maybe TRBD1 (6 bases). The V and J ends lost 8 bases and 5 bases respectively, with 13 bases between them. CDR3 size: 13 residues. Per germline, CDR1 SNHLY and CDR2 FYNNEI. The CDR3 region is CASANGDNNEQFF. For the CDR3, the DNA is TGTGCCAGCGCCAACGGGGACAACAATGAGCAGTTCTTC.

J is TRBJ2-5 and V is TRBV18; possibly TRBD1 or TRBD2 for D (5 bases each). Germline lookup yields CDR1 KGHSH and CDR2 LQKENI. V was clipped by 8 bases and J by 2 bases, with 18 bases between them. The CDR3 totals 15 residues. CDR3 coding DNA: TGTGCCAGCCAAAGGGGCCGGGGAAGTCAAGAGACCCAGTACTTC. This codes for CASQRGRGSQETQYF. Together with reference TRBV18 and TRBJ2-5, the CDR3 gives the full variable domain: NAGVMQNPRHLVRRRGQEARLRCSPMKGHSHVYWYRQLPEEGLKFMVYLQKENIIDESGMPKERFSAEFPKEGPSILRIQQVVRGDSAAYFCASQRGRGSQETQYFGPGTRLLVL.

This clone appeared a few times. The genes are TRBV6-1 and TRBJ2-3; 7 bases are a match to TRBD2. The CDR3 length is 15 residues. J was trimmed by 6 bases and V by 4 bases; bases with no gene match: 10. Germline V gene sequence: CDR1 MNHNS, CDR2 SASEGT. The CDR3 coding sequence is TGTGCCAGCAGTGTAACTAGCGAGCCGGGGGATACGCAGTATTTT. It translates to CASSVTSEPGDTQYF.

This clone was picked up many times. This chain uses TRBV5-5 with TRBJ1-2; D is uncertain. Germline V lookup: CDR1 SGHKS, CDR2 YYEKEE (reference sequence). The germline V and J ends were trimmed by 0 bases and 6 bases, with 6 bases remaining between them. This CDR3 contains 12 residues. The CDR3, as DNA: TGTGCCAGCAGCTTGGGTGATGATGGCTACACCTTC. Translated, it gives CASSLGDDGYTF.

This clone was observed at least ten times. V is TRBV5-5 and J is TRBJ1-5, with D hard to call. V lost 0 bases and J 12 bases, leaving 4 bases between the germline ends. The germline V gene encodes CDR1 SGHKS and CDR2 YYEKEE (reference sequence). This CDR3 has 10 residues. CDR3 residues: CASSLGNQHF. CDR3 DNA: TGTGCCAGCAGCTTGGGGAACCAGCATTTT.

This clone appeared many times. The chain employs TRBV12-3 or TRBV12-4 and TRBJ2-1; no clear D gene. Trimming removed 5 bases at V and 6 bases at J, with 11 bases between. This CDR3 spans 13 amino acids. CDR3 coding DNA: TGTGCCAGCAGTCCTTTAGAAGGCAATGAGCAGTTCTTC. Translating gives CASSPLEGNEQFF.

This clone was observed many times. The chain joins TRBV5-6 to TRBJ2-1, with D tentatively TRBD1 or TRBD2 (5 bases each). Trimming cost V 5 bases and J 5 bases, with 14 bases left between them. Germline CDR1 SGHDT, CDR2 YYEEEE. This CDR3 has 14 amino acids. This CDR3 reads CASRIGTADNEQFF. In nucleotides, the CDR3 is TGTGCCAGCAGGATCGGGACGGCCGACAATGAGCAGTTCTTC.

This clone was observed at least ten times. The chain uses TRBV9 and TRBJ2-3; 9 bases fit TRBD2. This CDR3 is 17 amino acids long. Looked up from germline, CDR1 is SGDLS and CDR2 is YYNGEE. With 2 bases clipped from V and 3 bases from J, the junction kept 10 bases outside the gene matches. The CDR3 loop reads CASSVGGRAGLTDTQYF. CDR3 sequence (DNA): TGTGCCAGCAGCGTCGGCGGGAGGGCCGGGCTAACAGATACGCAGTATTTT.

This clone was recorded many times. The V call is TRBV11-2, the J call TRBJ2-1; tentatively, D is TRBD2 (5 bases). V was pared by 4 bases and J by 0 bases, with 13 bases between. This CDR3 contains 16 residues. Germline-derived CDR1 and CDR2 are SGHAT and FQNNGV. The CDR3 nucleotides are TGTGCCAGCAGCTCCCGGACTGGGAGCTCCTACAATGAGCAGTTCTTC. This sequence encodes CASSSRTGSSYNEQFF.

There are many counts of this clone. V gene TRBV5-1 combines with J gene TRBJ2-6; D unclear. CDR3 length equals 16 residues. Deletions cut 4 bases from V and 1 base from J, with 12 bases between. Germline CDR1 reads SGHRS; CDR2 reads YFSETQ. CDR3 sequence (DNA): TGCGCCAGCAGCCCCCCGTGGGGATCTGGGGCCAACGTCCTGACTTTC. Amino acid sequence: CASSPPWGSGANVLTF.

This clone was counted a few times. The chain joins TRBV6-2 or TRBV6-3 to TRBJ1-2; 7 bases are a match to TRBD1. CDR1 MNHEY and CDR2 SVGEGT come from the germline V gene. This CDR3 has 15 amino acids. Trimming cost V 2 bases and J 7 bases; bases outside gene matches: 10. CDR3 sequence (DNA): TGTGCCAGCAGTTACACAACAGGGGCTCAGGGTGGCTACACCTTC. It yields the protein CASSYTTGAQGGYTF.

This clone appeared many times. This chain links TRBV27 with TRBJ2-1; TRBD1 agrees at 9 bases. Germline V gives CDR1 MNHEY, CDR2 SMNVEV (reference sequence). V gave up 6 bases and J gave up 7 bases; unmatched junction bases: 10. This CDR3 has 15 amino acids. The CDR3 region is CASSWGQGGQNEQFF. The CDR3 bases are TGTGCCAGCAGCTGGGGACAGGGAGGACAGAATGAGCAGTTCTTC.

This clone was found many times. This chain joins TRBV28 and TRBJ1-4, with unresolved D. The germline gives CDR1 MDHEN, CDR2 SYDVKM. V was pared by 4 bases and J by 4 bases, with 13 bases between. CDR3 size: 15 residues. This chain's CDR3 is CASSSLRNYNEKLFF. CDR3 sequence (DNA): TGTGCCAGCAGTTCCCTACGGAACTATAATGAAAAACTGTTTTTT.

There are a few counts of this clone. The genes are TRBV12-3 or TRBV12-4 and TRBJ1-2; D is possibly TRBD1 (5 bases). The CDR3 totals 12 residues. V was clipped by 4 bases and J by 8 bases, with 11 bases between them. CDR3 sequence reads: CASSWSGVGYTF. In DNA form, the CDR3 reads TGTGCCAGCAGTTGGTCGGGGGTAGGCTACACCTTC.